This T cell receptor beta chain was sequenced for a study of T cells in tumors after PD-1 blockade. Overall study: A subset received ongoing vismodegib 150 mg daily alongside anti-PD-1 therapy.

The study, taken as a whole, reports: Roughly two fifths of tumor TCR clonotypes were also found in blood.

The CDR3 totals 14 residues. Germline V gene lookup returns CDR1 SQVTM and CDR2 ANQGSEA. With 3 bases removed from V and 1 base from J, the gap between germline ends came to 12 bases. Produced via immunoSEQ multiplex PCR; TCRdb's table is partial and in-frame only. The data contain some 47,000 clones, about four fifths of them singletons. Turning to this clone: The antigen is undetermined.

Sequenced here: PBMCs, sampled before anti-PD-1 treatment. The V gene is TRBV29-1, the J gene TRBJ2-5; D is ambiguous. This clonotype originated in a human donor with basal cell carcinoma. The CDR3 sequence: CSVDAGDLQETQYF. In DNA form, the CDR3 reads TGCAGCGTTGACGCAGGTGACCTCCAAGAGACCCAGTACTTC. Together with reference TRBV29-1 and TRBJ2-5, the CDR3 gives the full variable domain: SAVISQKPSRDICQRGTSLTIQCQVDSQVTMMFWYRQQPGQSLTLIATANQGSEATYESGFVIDKFPISRPNLTFSTLTVSNMSPEDSSIYLCSVDAGDLQETQYFGPGTRLLVL.